This TCR beta chain comes out of a study of type 1 regulatory T cells. About the study: An in vitro protocol generated T-allo10, a Tr1-enriched, alloantigen-specific CD4 T cell product. Study-wide points: Compared with non-Tr1 cells, Tr1 cells showed a narrower TCR repertoire.

The V and J ends lost 3 bases and 0 bases, in that order; junction bases with no gene match: 0. Germline V gene lookup returns CDR1 SQVTM and CDR2 ANQGSEA. The CDR3 contains 15 residues. Each CDR3 protein gets one entry after TCRdb re-called the reads with MiXCR. The sample has about 60,000 distinct CDR3 sequences, 62% seen once. This clonotype was detected a few times. Its target is not known. The sample was cultured non-Tr1 T cells, either the whole culture or a sorted T cell fraction (not recorded which). This TCR was sampled from a human donor in good health. The genes are TRBV29-1 and TRBJ2-3; 13 nucleotides agree with TRBD2. CDR3 protein: CSVEGLAGSTDTQYF. In DNA, the CDR3 is TGCAGCGTTGAGGGACTAGCGGGAAGCACAGATACGCAGTATTTT.